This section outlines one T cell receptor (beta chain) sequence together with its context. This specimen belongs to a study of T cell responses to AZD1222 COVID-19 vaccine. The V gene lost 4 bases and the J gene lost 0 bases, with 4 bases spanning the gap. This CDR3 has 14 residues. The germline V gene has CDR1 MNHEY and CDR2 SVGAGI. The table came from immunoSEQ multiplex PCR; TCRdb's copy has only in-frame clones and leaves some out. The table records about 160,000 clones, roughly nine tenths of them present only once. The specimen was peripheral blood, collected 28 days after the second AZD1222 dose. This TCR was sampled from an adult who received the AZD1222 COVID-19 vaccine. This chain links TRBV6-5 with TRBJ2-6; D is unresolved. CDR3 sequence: CASSWNSGANVLTF. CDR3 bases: TGTGCCAGCAGTTGGAACTCTGGGGCCAACGTCCTGACTTTC.